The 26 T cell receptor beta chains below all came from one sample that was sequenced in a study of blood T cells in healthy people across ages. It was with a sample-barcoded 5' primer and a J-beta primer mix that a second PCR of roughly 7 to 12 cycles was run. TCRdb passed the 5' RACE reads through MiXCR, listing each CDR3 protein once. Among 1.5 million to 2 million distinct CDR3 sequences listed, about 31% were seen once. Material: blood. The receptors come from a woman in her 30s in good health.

The CDR3: CASSWGARGPNTGELFF. The CDR3 nucleotides are TGTGCCAGCAGCTGGGGGGCAAGGGGCCCGAACACCGGGGAGCTGTTTTTT. The gene calls are TRBV7-8 and TRBJ2-2, with D perhaps given as TRBD1 or TRBD2 (6 bases each). V dropped 4 bases and J dropped 0 bases, with 15 bases sitting between them. From germline, CDR1 is SGHVS and CDR2 FQNEAQ. The CDR3 runs 17 residues.

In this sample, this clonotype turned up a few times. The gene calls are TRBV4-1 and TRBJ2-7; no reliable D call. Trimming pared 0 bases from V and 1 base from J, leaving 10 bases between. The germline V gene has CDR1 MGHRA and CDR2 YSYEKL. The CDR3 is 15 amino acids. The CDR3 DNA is TGCGCCAGCAGCCAAGAAGTGTGGGCGTCCTACGAGCAGTACTTC. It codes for CASSQEVWASYEQYF.

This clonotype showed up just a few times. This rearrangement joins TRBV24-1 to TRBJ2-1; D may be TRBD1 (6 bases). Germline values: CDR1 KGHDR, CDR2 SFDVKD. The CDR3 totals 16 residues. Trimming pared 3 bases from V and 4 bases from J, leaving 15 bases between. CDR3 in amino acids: CATSDADRYPYNEQFF. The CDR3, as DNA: TGTGCCACCAGTGATGCCGACAGGTATCCATACAATGAGCAGTTCTTC.

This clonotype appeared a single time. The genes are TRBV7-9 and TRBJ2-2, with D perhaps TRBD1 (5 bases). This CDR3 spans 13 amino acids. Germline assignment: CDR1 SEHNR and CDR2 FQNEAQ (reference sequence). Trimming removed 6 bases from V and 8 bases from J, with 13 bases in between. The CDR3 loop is CASRPTGNGELFF. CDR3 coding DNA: TGTGCCAGCAGGCCTACAGGAAATGGGGAGCTGTTTTTT. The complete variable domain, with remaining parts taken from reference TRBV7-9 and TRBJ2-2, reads DTGVSQNPRHKITKRGQNVTFRCDPISEHNRLYWYRQTLGQGPEFLTYFQNEAQLEKSRLLSDRFSAERPKGSFSTLEIQRTEQGDSAMYLCASRPTGNGELFFGEGSRLTVL.

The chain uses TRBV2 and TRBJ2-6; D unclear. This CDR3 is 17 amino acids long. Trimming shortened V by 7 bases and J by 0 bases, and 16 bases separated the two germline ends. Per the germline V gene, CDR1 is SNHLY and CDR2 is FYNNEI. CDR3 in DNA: TGTGCCAGCAATGCCGAGAAGACCATCTCTGGGGCCAACGTCCTGACTTTC. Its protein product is CASNAEKTISGANVLTF.

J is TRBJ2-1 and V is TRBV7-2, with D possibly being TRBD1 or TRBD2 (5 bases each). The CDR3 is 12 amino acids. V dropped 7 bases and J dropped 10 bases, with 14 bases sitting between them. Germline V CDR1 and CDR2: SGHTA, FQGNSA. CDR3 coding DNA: TGTGCCAGCAACCAGAGGGGATTGGAGCAGTTCTTC. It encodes CASNQRGLEQFF.

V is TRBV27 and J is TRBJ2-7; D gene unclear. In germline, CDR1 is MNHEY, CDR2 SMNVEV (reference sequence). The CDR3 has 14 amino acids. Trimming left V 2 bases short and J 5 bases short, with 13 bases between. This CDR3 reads CASSLRAAGDEQYF. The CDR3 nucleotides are TGTGCCAGCAGTTTAAGGGCAGCCGGCGACGAGCAGTACTTC.

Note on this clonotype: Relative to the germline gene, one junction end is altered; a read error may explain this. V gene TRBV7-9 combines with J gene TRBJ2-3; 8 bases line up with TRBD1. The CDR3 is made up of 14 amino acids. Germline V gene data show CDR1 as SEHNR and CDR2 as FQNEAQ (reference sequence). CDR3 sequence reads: CASSGQGSTGTQYF. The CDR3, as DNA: TGTGCCAGCAGCGGACAGGGAAGCACAGGTACGCAGTATTTT. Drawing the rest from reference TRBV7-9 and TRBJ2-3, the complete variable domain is DTGVSQNPRHKITKRGQNVTFRCDPISEHNRLYWYRQTLGQGPEFLTYFQNEAQLEKSRLLSDRFSAERPKGSFSTLEIQRTEQGDSAMYLCASSGQGSTGTQYFGPGTRLTVL.

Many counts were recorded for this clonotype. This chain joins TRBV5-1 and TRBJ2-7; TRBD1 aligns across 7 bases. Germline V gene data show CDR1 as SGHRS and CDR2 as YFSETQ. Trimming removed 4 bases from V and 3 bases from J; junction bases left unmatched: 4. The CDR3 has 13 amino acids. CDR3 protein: CASSPTGNYEQYF. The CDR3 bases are TGCGCCAGCAGCCCGACAGGGAACTACGAGCAGTACTTC.

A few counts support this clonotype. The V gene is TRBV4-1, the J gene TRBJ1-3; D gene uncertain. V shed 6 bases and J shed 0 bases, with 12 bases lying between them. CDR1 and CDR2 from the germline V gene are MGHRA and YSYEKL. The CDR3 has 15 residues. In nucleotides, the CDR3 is TGCGCCAGCAGGCCTGACTTCTACTCTGGAAACACCATATATTTT. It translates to CASRPDFYSGNTIYF.

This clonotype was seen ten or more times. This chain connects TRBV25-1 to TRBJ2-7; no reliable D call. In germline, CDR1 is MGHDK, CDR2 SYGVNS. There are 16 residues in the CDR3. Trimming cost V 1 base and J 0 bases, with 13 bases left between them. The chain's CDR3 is CASSELGTASSYEQYF. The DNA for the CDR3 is TGTGCCAGCAGTGAATTAGGCACCGCCTCCTCCTACGAGCAGTACTTC.

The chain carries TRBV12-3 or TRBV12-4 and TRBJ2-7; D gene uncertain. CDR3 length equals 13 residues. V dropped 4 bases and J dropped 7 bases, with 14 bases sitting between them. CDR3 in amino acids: CASSSGRRPEQYF. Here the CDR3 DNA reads TGTGCCAGCAGTTCCGGGCGGAGACCTGAGCAGTACTTC.

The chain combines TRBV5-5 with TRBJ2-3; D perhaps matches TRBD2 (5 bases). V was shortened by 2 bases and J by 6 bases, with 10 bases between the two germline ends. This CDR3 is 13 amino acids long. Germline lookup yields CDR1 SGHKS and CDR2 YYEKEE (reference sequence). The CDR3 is CASSFEGEDTQYF. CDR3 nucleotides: TGTGCCAGCAGCTTTGAGGGAGAGGATACGCAGTATTTT. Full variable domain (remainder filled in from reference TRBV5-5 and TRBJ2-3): DAGVTQSPTHLIKTRGQQVTLRCSPISGHKSVSWYQQVLGQGPQFIFQYYEKEERGRGNFPDRFSARQFPNYSSELNVNALLLGDSALYLCASSFEGEDTQYFGPGTRLTVL.

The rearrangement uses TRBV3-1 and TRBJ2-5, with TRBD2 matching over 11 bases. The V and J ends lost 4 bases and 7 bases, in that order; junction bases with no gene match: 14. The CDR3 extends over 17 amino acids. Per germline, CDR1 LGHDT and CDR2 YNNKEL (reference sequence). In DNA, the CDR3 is TGTGCCAGCAGCCCAACCGGGACTAGCGGTTTGGGGGCGACCCAGTACTTC. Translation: CASSPTGTSGLGATQYF.

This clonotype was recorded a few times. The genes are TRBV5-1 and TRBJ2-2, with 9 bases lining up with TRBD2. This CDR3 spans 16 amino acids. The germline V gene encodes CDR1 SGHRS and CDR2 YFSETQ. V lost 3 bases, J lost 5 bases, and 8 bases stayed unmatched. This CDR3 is CASSSRAGGRTGELFF. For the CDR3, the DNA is TGCGCCAGCAGCTCCAGAGCGGGGGGTAGGACCGGGGAGCTGTTTTTT.

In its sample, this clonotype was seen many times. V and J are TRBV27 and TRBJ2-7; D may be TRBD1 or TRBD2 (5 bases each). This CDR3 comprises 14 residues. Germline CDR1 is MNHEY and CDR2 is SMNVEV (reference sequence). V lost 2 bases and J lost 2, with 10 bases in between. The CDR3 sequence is CASSLGTSTYEQYF. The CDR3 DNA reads TGTGCCAGCAGTTTAGGGACCTCAACCTACGAGCAGTACTTC.

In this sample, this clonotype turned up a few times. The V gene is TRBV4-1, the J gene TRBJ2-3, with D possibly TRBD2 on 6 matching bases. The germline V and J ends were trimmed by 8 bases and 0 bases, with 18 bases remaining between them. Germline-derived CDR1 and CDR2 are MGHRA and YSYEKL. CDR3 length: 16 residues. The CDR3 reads CASSTPLAASTDTQYF. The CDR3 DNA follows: TGCGCCAGCTCAACCCCTTTAGCGGCTAGCACAGATACGCAGTATTTT.

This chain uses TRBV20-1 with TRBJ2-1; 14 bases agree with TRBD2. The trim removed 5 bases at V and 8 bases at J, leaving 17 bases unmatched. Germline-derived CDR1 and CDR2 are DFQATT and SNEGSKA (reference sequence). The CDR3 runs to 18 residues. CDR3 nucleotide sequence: TGCAGTGCTGAGTTCTTGACTAGCGGGGGGGCAGTAGGTGATGAGCAGTTCTTC. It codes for CSAEFLTSGGAVGDEQFF.

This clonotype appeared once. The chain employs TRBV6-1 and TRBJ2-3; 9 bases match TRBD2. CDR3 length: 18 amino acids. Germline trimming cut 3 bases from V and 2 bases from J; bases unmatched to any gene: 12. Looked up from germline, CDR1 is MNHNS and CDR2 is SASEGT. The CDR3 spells CASSEAPVSGGPTDTQYF. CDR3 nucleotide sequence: TGTGCCAGCAGTGAGGCCCCTGTTAGCGGGGGTCCCACAGATACGCAGTATTTT.

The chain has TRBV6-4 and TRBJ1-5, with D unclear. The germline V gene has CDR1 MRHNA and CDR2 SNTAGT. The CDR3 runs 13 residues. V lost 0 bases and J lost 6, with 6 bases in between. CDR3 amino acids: CASSDSHGQPQHF. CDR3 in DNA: TGTGCCAGCAGTGACTCCCATGGTCAGCCCCAGCATTTT.

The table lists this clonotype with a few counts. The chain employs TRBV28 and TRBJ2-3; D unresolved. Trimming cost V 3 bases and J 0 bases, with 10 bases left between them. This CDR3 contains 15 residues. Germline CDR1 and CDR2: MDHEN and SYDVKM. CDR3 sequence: CASSFWSASTDTQYF. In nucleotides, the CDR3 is TGTGCCAGCAGTTTTTGGTCTGCTAGCACAGATACGCAGTATTTT. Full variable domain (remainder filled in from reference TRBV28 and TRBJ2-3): DVKVTQSSRYLVKRTGEKVFLECVQDMDHENMFWYRQDPGLGLRLIYFSYDVKMKEKGDIPEGYSVSREKKERFSLILESASTNQTSMYLCASSFWSASTDTQYFGPGTRLTVL.

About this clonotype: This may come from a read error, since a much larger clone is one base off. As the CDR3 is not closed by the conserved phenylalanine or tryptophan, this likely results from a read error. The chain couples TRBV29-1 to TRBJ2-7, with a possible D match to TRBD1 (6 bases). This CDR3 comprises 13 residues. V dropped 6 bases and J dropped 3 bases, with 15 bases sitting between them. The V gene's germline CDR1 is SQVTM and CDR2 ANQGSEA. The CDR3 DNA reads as TGCAGCGTACCCGGGACAACCCTCTACGAGCAGTACCTC. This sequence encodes CSVPGTTLYEQYL.

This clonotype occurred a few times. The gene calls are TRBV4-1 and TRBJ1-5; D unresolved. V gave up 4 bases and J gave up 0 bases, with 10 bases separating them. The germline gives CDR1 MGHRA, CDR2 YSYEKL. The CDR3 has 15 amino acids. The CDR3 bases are TGCGCCAGCAGCCCCCGGATTAATAGCAATCAGCCCCAGCATTTT. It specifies CASSPRINSNQPQHF.

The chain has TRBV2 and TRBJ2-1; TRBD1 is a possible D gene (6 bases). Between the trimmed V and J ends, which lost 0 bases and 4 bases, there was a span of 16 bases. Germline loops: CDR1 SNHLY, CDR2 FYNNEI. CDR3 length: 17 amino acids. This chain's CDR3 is CASSEARGRGQYNEQFF. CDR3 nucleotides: TGTGCCAGCAGTGAAGCACGGGGCAGGGGTCAATACAATGAGCAGTTCTTC.

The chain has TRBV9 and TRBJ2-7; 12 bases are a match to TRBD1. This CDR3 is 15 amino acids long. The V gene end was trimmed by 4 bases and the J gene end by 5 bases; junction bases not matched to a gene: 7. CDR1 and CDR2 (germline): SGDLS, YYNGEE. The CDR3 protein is CASSWQGQGADEQYF. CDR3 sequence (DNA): TGTGCCAGCAGCTGGCAGGGACAGGGGGCCGACGAGCAGTACTTC.

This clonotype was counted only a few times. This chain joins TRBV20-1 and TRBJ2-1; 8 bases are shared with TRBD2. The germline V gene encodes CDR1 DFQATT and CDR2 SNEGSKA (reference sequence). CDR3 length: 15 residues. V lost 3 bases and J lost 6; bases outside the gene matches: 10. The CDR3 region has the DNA TGCAGTGCTAGGAGGGGGGTAGCGGGGAGCAATGAGCAGTTCTTC. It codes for CSARRGVAGSNEQFF.